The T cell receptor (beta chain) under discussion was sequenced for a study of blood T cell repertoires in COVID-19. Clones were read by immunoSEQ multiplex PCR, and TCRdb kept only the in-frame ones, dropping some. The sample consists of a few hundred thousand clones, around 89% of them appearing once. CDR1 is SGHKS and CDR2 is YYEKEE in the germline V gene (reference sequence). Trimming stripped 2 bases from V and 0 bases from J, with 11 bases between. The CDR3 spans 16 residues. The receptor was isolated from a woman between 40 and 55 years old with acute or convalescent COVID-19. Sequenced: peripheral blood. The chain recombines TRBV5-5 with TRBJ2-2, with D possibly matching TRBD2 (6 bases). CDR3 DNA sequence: TGTGCCAGCAGCTTTGCGGCGGGATCGAACACCGGGGAGCTGTTTTTT. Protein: CASSFAAGSNTGELFF. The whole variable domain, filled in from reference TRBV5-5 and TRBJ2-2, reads DAGVTQSPTHLIKTRGQQVTLRCSPISGHKSVSWYQQVLGQGPQFIFQYYEKEERGRGNFPDRFSARQFPNYSSELNVNALLLGDSALYLCASSFAAGSNTGELFFGEGSRLTVL.